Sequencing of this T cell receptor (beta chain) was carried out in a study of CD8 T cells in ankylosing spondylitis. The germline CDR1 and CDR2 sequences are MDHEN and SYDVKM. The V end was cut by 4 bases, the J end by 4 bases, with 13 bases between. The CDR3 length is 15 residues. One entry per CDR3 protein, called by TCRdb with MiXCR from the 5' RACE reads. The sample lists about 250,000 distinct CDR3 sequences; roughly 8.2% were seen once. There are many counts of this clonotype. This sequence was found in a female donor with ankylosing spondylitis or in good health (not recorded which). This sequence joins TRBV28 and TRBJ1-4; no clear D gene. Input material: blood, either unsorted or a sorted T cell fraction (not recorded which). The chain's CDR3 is CASSSPTTGNEKLFF. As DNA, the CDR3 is TGTGCCAGCAGTTCCCCGACCACCGGTAATGAAAAACTGTTTTTT.